A single sample is the source of the 19 T cell receptor beta chains below, sequenced in a study of CD8+CD57+ T cells in acquired aplastic anemia. Genomic DNA, the template, was used for profiling of the TCR beta VDJ and CDR3. From the reads, TCRdb called clonotypes with MiXCR, one entry per CDR3 protein. The top ten clones hold 15% to 20% of a sample with approximately 170,000 distinct CDR3 sequences, approximately 52% of them seen once. Material: sorted CD4+, CD8+, or CD8+CD57+ T cells (not recorded which) from PBMCs. Receptor source: a human donor in good health, serving as a control.

This clonotype was detected many times. The chain is built from TRBV28 and TRBJ2-5, with 9 nucleotides matching TRBD2. Germline V gene sequence: CDR1 MDHEN, CDR2 SYDVKM. Germline trimming cut 1 base from V and 6 bases from J; bases unmatched to any gene: 6. The CDR3 has 15 amino acids. In nucleotides, the CDR3 is TGTGCCAGCAGTTTATTTGCGGGGGGGCGGAAGACCCAGTACTTC. Protein sequence: CASSLFAGGRKTQYF.

The chain has TRBV6-4 and TRBJ1-4, with D possibly TRBD1 on 6 matching bases. V lost 3 bases and J lost 4, with 12 bases in between. Germline V gives CDR1 MRHNA, CDR2 SNTAGT. CDR3 length equals 15 residues. CDR3 nucleotides: TGTGCCAGCAGTGAATCGCAGGGGAGTAATGAAAAACTGTTTTTT. It yields the protein CASSESQGSNEKLFF.

This clonotype has ten or more counts. The chain employs TRBV5-1 and TRBJ1-6, with 7 bases aligning to TRBD1. CDR1 is SGHRS, CDR2 YFSETQ, per germline. The length of the CDR3 is 15 residues. V lost 2 bases and J lost 8; bases outside the gene matches: 7. CDR3 amino acids: CASSFATGPDSPLHF. CDR3 nucleotides: TGCGCCAGCAGCTTCGCGACAGGGCCAGATTCACCCCTCCACTTT.

This chain connects TRBV7-9 to TRBJ1-1; D call uncertain. The germline V gene encodes CDR1 SEHNR and CDR2 FQNEAQ (reference sequence). The CDR3 is 15 residues long. Trimming pared 1 base from V and 1 base from J, leaving 10 bases between. This CDR3 reads CASSLVADPNTEAFF. The CDR3 DNA sequence: TGTGCCAGCAGCTTAGTGGCCGACCCGAACACTGAAGCTTTCTTT.

This clonotype was detected once. The V call is TRBV19, the J call TRBJ1-2; the D gene is possibly TRBD1 (5 bases). In germline, CDR1 is LNHDA, CDR2 SQIVND (reference sequence). The CDR3 is 14 residues long. Deletions cut 5 bases from V and 4 bases from J, with 14 bases between. CDR3 nucleotide sequence: TGTGCCAGTAGTGGGGGACGGAGCATCTATGGCTACACCTTC. This translates into CASSGGRSIYGYTF. Variable domain in full (rest from reference TRBV19 and TRBJ1-2): DGGITQSPKYLFRKEGQNVTLSCEQNLNHDAMYWYRQDPGQGLRLIYYSQIVNDFQKGDIAEGYSVSREKKESFPLTVTSAQKNPTAFYLCASSGGRSIYGYTFGSGTRLTVV.

The V gene is TRBV2, the J gene TRBJ2-7; perhaps TRBD1 as D (6 bases). Germline V gives CDR1 SNHLY, CDR2 FYNNEI. The V end lost 5 bases, the J end lost 0 bases, and 8 bases lay between the germline ends. The CDR3 covers 13 residues. The CDR3 here is CASSSTGSYEQYF. The CDR3 DNA follows: TGTGCCAGCAGTTCGACAGGCTCCTACGAGCAGTACTTC.

This clonotype was seen a few times. The genes are TRBV20-1 and TRBJ1-6; TRBD1 might be the D (5 bases). CDR3 length equals 14 residues. CDR1 is DFQATT and CDR2 is SNEGSKA in the germline V gene (reference sequence). Trimming cost V 8 bases and J 9 bases, with 20 bases left between them. CDR3 protein: CSTEIQGVSSPLHF. CDR3 in DNA: TGCAGTACGGAGATTCAGGGAGTTAGTTCACCCCTCCACTTT.

This clonotype was found many times. The chain recombines TRBV5-8 with TRBJ2-3, with 11 bases identical to TRBD2. The ends lost 5 bases at V and 7 bases at J; junction bases unmatched: 9. The CDR3 contains 15 residues. Germline CDR1 SGHTS, CDR2 YDEGEE. This CDR3 reads CASRLGLAVQNTQYF. For the CDR3, the DNA is TGTGCCAGCAGACTGGGACTAGCGGTACAAAATACGCAGTATTTT. Variable domain in full (rest from reference TRBV5-8 and TRBJ2-3): EAGVTQSPTHLIKTRGQQATLRCSPISGHTSVYWYQQALGLGLQFLLWYDEGEERNRGNFPPRFSGRQFPNYSSELNVNALELEDSALYLCASRLGLAVQNTQYFGPGTRLTVL.

V gene TRBV11-2 combines with J gene TRBJ1-2; 8 nucleotides match TRBD1. The ends lost 1 base at V and 5 bases at J; junction bases unmatched: 3. CDR3 length equals 14 residues. CDR1 is SGHAT, CDR2 FQNNGV, per germline. The CDR3 loop is CASSLGTGRYGYTF. The CDR3 coding sequence is TGTGCCAGCAGCTTAGGGACAGGGAGATATGGCTACACCTTC.

This clonotype has at least ten counts. The chain recombines TRBV7-3 with TRBJ1-6; the D is unclear. The V end lost 1 base, the J end lost 10 bases, and 11 bases lay between the germline ends. The CDR3 loop spans 14 amino acids. Germline-derived CDR1 and CDR2 are SGHTA and FQGTGA. CDR3 nucleotide sequence: TGTGCCAGCAGCTTAAACGGGATCTCCTCACCCCTCCACTTT. This encodes CASSLNGISSPLHF.

The chain joins TRBV7-2 to TRBJ2-3, with TRBD2 as a possible D gene (5 bases). V was shortened by 5 bases and J by 8 bases, with 11 bases between the two germline ends. This CDR3 is 12 amino acids long. Looked up from germline, CDR1 is SGHTA and CDR2 is FQGNSA. CDR3 sequence reads: CASSPGGATQYF. The DNA for the CDR3 is TGTGCCAGCAGCCCAGGAGGAGCTACGCAGTATTTT.

This clonotype was observed at least ten times. The genes are TRBV4-3 and TRBJ1-2; D gene ambiguous. Per the germline V gene, CDR1 is LGHNA and CDR2 is YSLEER. This CDR3 comprises 14 residues. V dropped 0 bases and J dropped 7 bases, with 12 bases sitting between them. CDR3 amino acids: CASSQDPHGGGYTF. CDR3 sequence (DNA): TGCGCCAGCAGCCAAGATCCTCATGGCGGTGGCTACACCTTC.

The chain carries TRBV5-1 and TRBJ2-2, with 11 bases that match TRBD2. Germline V CDR1 and CDR2: SGHRS, YFSETQ. After removal of 0 bases from V and 7 bases from J, the junction contained 5 bases not matched to a gene. The CDR3 length is 16 residues. In DNA, the CDR3 is TGCGCCAGCAGCTTGGCGGGGACTAGCGGAAGCGGGGAGCTGTTTTTT. Translated, it gives CASSLAGTSGSGELFF.

A remark on this clonotype: This may come from a read error, since a much larger clone is one base off. A read error is likely, as this CDR3 ends without the conserved phenylalanine or tryptophan. The genes are TRBV27 and TRBJ2-3; D call uncertain. The V and J ends lost 2 bases and 11 bases respectively, with 14 bases between them. This CDR3 spans 13 amino acids. CDR1 and CDR2 from the germline V gene are MNHEY and SMNVEV (reference sequence). In DNA, the CDR3 is TGTGCCAGCAGTTTAGCCGGCCCTGGAGTGCAGTATCTT. The encoded protein is CASSLAGPGVQYL.

J is TRBJ1-2 and V is TRBV20-1; TRBD1 is a possible D gene (6 bases). The V end lost 6 bases, the J end lost 3 bases, and 17 bases lay between the germline ends. Germline CDR1 and CDR2: DFQATT and SNEGSKA (reference sequence). CDR3 length: 14 residues. The CDR3 DNA sequence: TGCAGTGCACGGAAGACAGGACCCTACTATGGCTACACCTTC. Residues: CSARKTGPYYGYTF.

V is TRBV24-1 and J is TRBJ2-5; either TRBD1 or TRBD2 may supply D (5 bases each). Trimming left V 4 bases short and J 2 bases short, with 13 bases between. The germline V gene has CDR1 KGHDR and CDR2 SFDVKD. The CDR3 is 15 residues long. CDR3 sequence reads: CATSDQGRTQETQYF. The DNA for the CDR3 is TGTGCCACCAGTGACCAGGGACGGACGCAAGAGACCCAGTACTTC.

The genes are TRBV24-1 and TRBJ2-1; 7 bases line up with TRBD2. The V gene end was trimmed by 4 bases and the J gene end by 9 bases; junction bases not matched to a gene: 17. Germline loops: CDR1 KGHDR, CDR2 SFDVKD. The CDR3 totals 17 residues. The CDR3, as DNA: TGTGCCACCAGTGACCTGGGAGGAGGGGAGGGGAGGGTTGAGCAGTTCTTC. This sequence encodes CATSDLGGGEGRVEQFF.

V is TRBV24-1 and J is TRBJ2-7; TRBD1 matches at 7 bases. The CDR3 has 14 residues. Trimming at V came to 8 bases and at J to 0 bases, leaving 6 bases not matched to a gene. Germline CDR1 is KGHDR and CDR2 is SFDVKD. CDR3 in amino acids: CATKRGPSSYEQYF. For the CDR3, the DNA is TGTGCCACCAAAAGGGGGCCAAGCTCCTACGAGCAGTACTTC.

This clonotype came up many times. V is TRBV20-1 and J is TRBJ2-7; D unclear. The V end lost 0 bases, the J end lost 2 bases, and 11 bases lay between the germline ends. Germline CDR1 is DFQATT and CDR2 is SNEGSKA (reference sequence). This CDR3 is built from 14 residues. The CDR3 sequence is CSARDLGKTYEQYF. The CDR3, as DNA: TGCAGTGCTAGAGATCTTGGCAAGACCTACGAGCAGTACTTC.